The 5 T cell receptor beta chains presented below share a single source sample, sequenced in a study of blood T cell repertoires in COVID-19. The data were produced by immunoSEQ multiplex PCR, yet TCRdb's version contains in-frame clones alone and is incomplete. The table lists 250,000 to 300,000 clones, around 82% of them singletons. Sequenced material: peripheral blood. All receptors derive from a man at least 80 years old with acute or convalescent COVID-19.

J is TRBJ2-1 and V is TRBV18; the D gene is possibly TRBD1 (5 bases). The CDR3 has 14 amino acids. The germline gives CDR1 KGHSH, CDR2 LQKENI. Trimming shortened V by 2 bases and J by 4 bases, and 9 bases separated the two germline ends. CDR3 residues: CASSPLRQYNEQFF. The CDR3 DNA sequence: TGTGCCAGCTCACCATTGCGACAGTACAATGAGCAGTTCTTC.

The V and J genes are TRBV28 and TRBJ1-2; D gene unclear. Trimming stripped 3 bases from V and 7 bases from J, with 9 bases between. Germline CDR1 MDHEN, CDR2 SYDVKM. The CDR3 runs 12 residues. CDR3 protein: CASSLRVGGYTF. CDR3 DNA sequence: TGTGCCAGCAGTTTGAGGGTTGGTGGCTACACCTTC.

The chain has TRBV5-4 and TRBJ1-3; D gene uncertain. CDR1 is SGHNT, CDR2 YYREEE, per germline (reference sequence). This CDR3 region has 14 residues. Trimming took 1 base from V and 4 from J, leaving 9 bases between them. The CDR3 sequence is CASSLTGDGNTIYF. Written as DNA, the CDR3 is TGTGCCAGCAGCTTGACGGGAGACGGAAACACCATATATTTT.

The gene calls are TRBV11-2 and TRBJ1-6; D remains ambiguous. Trimming shortened V by 3 bases and J by 10 bases, and 13 bases separated the two germline ends. This CDR3 has 14 residues. Germline lookup yields CDR1 SGHAT and CDR2 FQNNGV. The CDR3 nucleotides read TGTGCCAGCAGCTTTGGTCCAGTCCAATCACCCCTCCACTTT. The encoded protein is CASSFGPVQSPLHF.

This chain links TRBV30 with TRBJ2-3; 8 bases agree with TRBD2. Unmatched junction bases numbered 8, after V lost 4 bases and J lost 5 bases. The length of the CDR3 is 14 residues. Germline-derived CDR1 and CDR2 are GTSNPN and SVGIG (reference sequence). The CDR3 sequence is CAWTRGGQGDTQYF. For the CDR3, the DNA is TGTGCCTGGACCCGGGGGGGGCAGGGAGATACGCAGTATTTT.